Given below is one TCR beta chain in context. Its antigen remains unidentified. Base qualities are missing; no much larger clone stands one base away. This specimen belongs to a study of CD8 T cells in ankylosing spondylitis (dated by TCRdb to the late 2010s). For the study in its entirety: The study profiled T cell receptor beta repertoires in healthy donors and ankylosing spondylitis patients to find disease-linked TCR variants. Peripheral blood samples were taken, and synovial fluid was additionally collected from ankylosing spondylitis patients. The full study cohort comprised 25 or so ankylosing spondylitis patients and approximately 100 healthy donors.

Overall results and qualifications from the work: Some motif variants were previously reported in synovial fluid and blood of reactive arthritis patients, suggesting common disease-initiation mechanisms. The disease-linked clones had a CD8+ phenotype and were found at relatively low frequencies in peripheral blood. Blood from ankylosing spondylitis patients appeared to be characterized by a TCR beta motif composed of roughly 8 highly homologous amino acid variants. Significant enrichment of the disease-linked clones was reported in matched synovial fluid samples from ankylosing spondylitis patients.

Its CDR3 holds 17 amino acids, cysteine through phenylalanine. Solely the CDR3 DNA is kept, with 51 bases framed from the first base. From the germline V gene, CDR1 is SGHNT and CDR2 is YENEEA. V and J are truncated by 3 bases and 0 bases respectively, leaving an intervening sequence of 15 bases. The instrument was an Illumina HiSeq 2500. TCR beta libraries were prepared by quantitative 5'-RACE with molecular barcodes. Under the source paper's analysis protocol: Disease-linked TCR variants were identified with a new computational method built on a probabilistic model of VDJ rearrangement. TCRdb reprocessed the public reads (quality trimming at Q25 with fastp, clone calling with MiXCR) and kept in-frame beta chains. A single entry per CDR3 protein holds the most common genes and DNA from its merged rows. The V and J calls and clone size come from TCRdb's table, not from the authors' own analysis. Within this sample are around 280,000 distinct CDR3 sequences, with about 19% of them counted one time only. 7.5% to 9% of the sample is in the top ten clones.

Sequenced: blood, either unsorted or a sorted T cell fraction (not recorded which). The chain is made from TRBV11-3 and TRBJ2-1; TRBD2 is a weak D gene call, 5 bases matching. The TCR sequence derives from a male donor with ankylosing spondylitis or in good health (not recorded which). The encoded CDR3 is CASSLGPTGSSYNEQFF. Here is the DNA: TGTGCCAGCAGCTTGGGCCCGACGGGGAGCTCCTACAATGAGCAGTTCTTC.